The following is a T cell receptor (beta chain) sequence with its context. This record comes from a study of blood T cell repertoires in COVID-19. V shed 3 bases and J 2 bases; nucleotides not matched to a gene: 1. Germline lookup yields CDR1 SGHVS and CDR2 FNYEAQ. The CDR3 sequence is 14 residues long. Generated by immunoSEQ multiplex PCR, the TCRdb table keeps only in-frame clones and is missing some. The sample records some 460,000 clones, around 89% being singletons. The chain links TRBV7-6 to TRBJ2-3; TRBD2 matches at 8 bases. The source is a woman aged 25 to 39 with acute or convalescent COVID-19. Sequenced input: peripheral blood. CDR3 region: CASSFSGVTDTQYF. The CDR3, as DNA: TGTGCCAGCAGCTTTAGCGGGGTCACAGATACGCAGTATTTT.